This T cell receptor beta chain was obtained from a study of fetal regulatory T cell absence and autoimmunity. Overall study: Without clinical diabetes, IPEX patients showed exocrine pancreas autoimmunity.

A note on this clone: Its target is not known.

Profiling relied on immunoSEQ multiplex PCR, and the TCRdb table lists in-frame clones only, not all of them. The data show 85,000 to 100,000 clones, with around 72% seen just once and 2% held by the top ten. Study-level points and caveats: TRB gene family usage was broadly similar in cord blood and pancreas. The oligoclonal enrichment was interpreted as supporting antigen-driven pancreatic autoimmunity before birth in IPEX syndrome.

Germline lookup yields CDR1 SGHDN and CDR2 FVKESK. The V and J ends lost 1 base and 2 bases, in that order; junction bases with no gene match: 0. The CDR3 totals 15 residues. This receptor was obtained from a male donor with IPEX syndrome. The sample taken for sequencing was pancreas tissue. The chain has TRBV14 and TRBJ2-7, with TRBD2 matching 12 bases. The CDR3 DNA reads TGTGCCAGCAGCCAAGGACTAGCGGGGGCCTACGAGCAGTACTTC. It is translated as CASSQGLAGAYEQYF.